The table lists the clone carrying this T cell receptor beta chain with many counts. Its target is not known. The data belong to a study of T cells in Graves' hyperthyroidism and ophthalmopathy. Broader study findings: Within blood appeared most thyroid clonotypes that had expanded above 0.001.

The TCR beta CDR3 regions underwent amplification using RNA transcripts as the source. The study used the HTBI primer set for a first-round RT-PCR of the TCR CDR3. TCRdb reprocessed the multiplex PCR reads with MiXCR, giving one entry per CDR3 protein. The data hold 600,000 or so distinct CDR3 sequences, with approximately 15% observed a single time. Duration under 3 months, a NOSPECS grade of at least 4, and a Clinical Activity Score of at least 3 characterized the ophthalmopathy patients. This CDR3 comprises 15 residues. Looked up from germline, CDR1 is GTSNPN and CDR2 is SVGIG (reference sequence). V dropped 1 base and J dropped 6; count of bases not matched to a gene: 7.

Input material: blood. The chain combines TRBV30 with TRBJ1-2; TRBD1 matches 11 bases. The sequence derives from a woman in her 50s with Graves' ophthalmopathy. The CDR3 sequence: CAWSDSRTGGDGYTF. DNA for the CDR3: TGTGCCTGGAGTGACAGCCGGACAGGGGGCGATGGCTACACCTTC.